Following are 18 T cell receptor beta chains from one sample sequenced in a study of cytomegalovirus exposure and HLA in healthy donors. PCR used 60 Vbeta primers and 13 Jbeta primers. Assay: immunoSEQ multiplex PCR; the TCRdb copy retains only in-frame clones and omits some. Among under 150,000 clones listed, 82% were seen once. Source material: PBMCs. The receptors here all came from a woman in her fifties or sixties in good health and CMV-seropositive.

The V call is TRBV7-4, the J call TRBJ2-1; TRBD2 matches 12 bases. The CDR3 has 18 residues. J lost 8 bases, V lost 1 base, and 12 bases had no gene match. Germline V gene lookup returns CDR1 SGHVT and CDR2 SQSDAQ. The CDR3 bases are TGTGCCAGCAGCTTAGTCCGACTAGCGGGAGACTGGGTCGATGAGCAGTTCTTC. Residues: CASSLVRLAGDWVDEQFF.

The rearrangement joins TRBV2 to TRBJ2-5; TRBD2 might be the D (7 bases). The CDR3 has 16 residues. The V end was cut by 6 bases, the J end by 4 bases, with 21 bases between. The germline CDR1 and CDR2 sequences are SNHLY and FYNNEI. The CDR3 protein is CASRGGREVWGETQYF. Here the CDR3 DNA reads TGTGCCAGCAGGGGGGGGCGCGAGGTTTGGGGAGAGACCCAGTACTTC.

The V and J genes are TRBV30 and TRBJ1-1; D may be TRBD1 (5 bases). The V end was cut by 7 bases, the J end by 1 base, with 13 bases between. The CDR3 consists of 13 residues. Germline V gene lookup returns CDR1 GTSNPN and CDR2 SVGIG (reference sequence). The DNA of the CDR3 is TGTGCCTCGGACCCCGGACAGAACACTGAAGCTTTCTTT. Translation gives CASDPGQNTEAFF.

This chain joins TRBV19 and TRBJ1-2; tentatively, D is TRBD1 (5 bases). The CDR3 sequence is 12 residues long. In germline, CDR1 is LNHDA, CDR2 SQIVND (reference sequence). Trimming removed 5 bases at V and 8 bases at J, with 12 bases between. The CDR3 DNA reads as TGTGCCAGTAGTCAAAGGTCAGGGGGCTACACCTTC. It encodes CASSQRSGGYTF.

The rearrangement joins TRBV7-9 to TRBJ1-3; tentatively, D is TRBD1 (6 bases). CDR3 length: 16 residues. V was shortened by 0 bases and J by 0 bases, with 9 bases between the two germline ends. The V gene's germline CDR1 is SEHNR and CDR2 FQNEAQ (reference sequence). The CDR3 nucleotides read TGTGCCAGCAGCTTAGCTTACAGGGACTCTGGAAACACCATATATTTT. Protein sequence: CASSLAYRDSGNTIYF.

The chain joins TRBV12-5 to TRBJ2-5; 10 nucleotides match TRBD2. This CDR3 region has 19 residues. After removal of 0 bases from V and 0 bases from J, the junction contained 10 bases not matched to a gene. Germline assignment: CDR1 LGHNT and CDR2 FRNRAP. The CDR3 spells CASGLVSGLAGEDQETQYF. CDR3 coding DNA: TGTGCTAGTGGTTTGGTATCGGGGCTAGCGGGGGAGGACCAAGAGACCCAGTACTTC.

This clone was seen a handful of times. The rearrangement joins TRBV29-1 to TRBJ2-3; TRBD2 matches 8 bases. Trimming took 3 bases from V and 0 from J; bases not matched to a gene: 14. Germline V gene sequence: CDR1 SQVTM, CDR2 ANQGSEA. This CDR3 has 18 residues. CDR3 in DNA: TGCAGCGTTGACGGTAGCGGGAACCGCCCCTCTAGCACAGATACGCAGTATTTT. This codes for CSVDGSGNRPSSTDTQYF.

This chain connects TRBV9 to TRBJ2-7, with D tentatively TRBD1 (5 bases). The germline CDR1 and CDR2 sequences are SGDLS and YYNGEE. The V and J ends lost 1 base and 2 bases respectively, with 13 bases between them. The CDR3 consists of 15 residues. The CDR3 region is CASSVRIGAAYEQYF. CDR3 sequence (DNA): TGTGCCAGCAGCGTAAGAATTGGGGCAGCCTACGAGCAGTACTTC.

V usage is TRBV2 and J usage is TRBJ1-5; 11 nucleotides match TRBD1. After removal of 4 bases from V and 5 bases from J, the junction contained 1 base not matched to a gene. Per germline, CDR1 SNHLY and CDR2 FYNNEI. CDR3 size: 14 residues. The CDR3 DNA reads as TGTGCCAGCAGTGGGACAGGGGGCTATCAGCCCCAGCATTTT. Translating gives CASSGTGGYQPQHF.

J is TRBJ2-5 and V is TRBV28; TRBD2 matches 14 bases. The end of the DNA aligns better with TRBJ2-7, so the J call may be wrong. The CDR3 length is 15 residues. Germline V gene sequence: CDR1 MDHEN, CDR2 SYDVKM. CDR3 sequence: CASSSAGLAGAEQYF. The CDR3 nucleotides are TGTGCCAGCAGTTCCGCGGGACTAGCGGGAGCCGAGCAGTACTTC.

The V call is TRBV30, the J call TRBJ2-1; D uncertain. Germline V CDR1 and CDR2: GTSNPN, SVGIG (reference sequence). The CDR3 contains 14 residues. V shed 0 bases and J shed 0 bases, with 6 bases lying between them. CDR3 loop: CAWSVSSSYNEQFF. In DNA form, the CDR3 reads TGTGCCTGGAGTGTATCTAGCTCCTACAATGAGCAGTTCTTC.

The genes are TRBV5-4 and TRBJ1-2; TRBD1 aligns across 9 bases. The CDR3 extends over 15 amino acids. Germline-derived CDR1 and CDR2 are SGHNT and YYREEE (reference sequence). The junction had 8 bases not matched to a gene; V was cut back by 0 bases and J by 8 bases. DNA for the CDR3: TGTGCCAGCAGCTTGGTACAGGGGGCATTTGGCGGCTACACCTTC. Its translation is CASSLVQGAFGGYTF.

The chain employs TRBV7-3 and TRBJ1-1; 8 bases line up with TRBD1. Trimming removed 4 bases from V and 9 bases from J; junction bases left unmatched: 7. Germline-derived CDR1 and CDR2 are SGHTA and FQGTGA. The CDR3 sequence is 13 residues long. CDR3 protein: CASSSTQGAKAFF. The CDR3 nucleotides read TGTGCCAGCAGCTCTACTCAGGGGGCGAAAGCTTTCTTT.

This clone was observed a few times. The V call is TRBV5-5, the J call TRBJ1-2; no definite D call. This CDR3 is built from 13 residues. From germline, CDR1 is SGHKS and CDR2 YYEKEE (reference sequence). V was trimmed by 2 bases and J by 0 bases, leaving 5 bases between them. This CDR3 reads CASSFGANYGYTF. In DNA form, the CDR3 reads TGTGCCAGCAGCTTCGGGGCTAACTATGGCTACACCTTC.

The chain uses TRBV19 and TRBJ1-5, with D perhaps matching TRBD1 (6 bases). Germline CDR1 reads LNHDA; CDR2 reads SQIVND (reference sequence). CDR3 length equals 13 residues. Trimming removed 5 bases at V and 7 bases at J, with 12 bases between. CDR3 loop: CASSGQRGQPQHF. Written as DNA, the CDR3 is TGTGCCAGTAGTGGACAGAGGGGACAGCCCCAGCATTTT.

The V gene is TRBV6-1, the J gene TRBJ2-7; TRBD1 is a possible D gene (6 bases). Germline-derived CDR1 and CDR2 are MNHNS and SASEGT. Trimming stripped 5 bases from V and 12 bases from J, with 20 bases between. The CDR3 spans 13 residues. CDR3 DNA: TGTGCCAGCAGTCCTCAGGGGCCCTCGAAGCGGTACTTC. This sequence encodes CASSPQGPSKRYF.

The rearrangement uses TRBV7-6 and TRBJ2-7, with D maybe TRBD1 (5 bases). Germline lookup yields CDR1 SGHVS and CDR2 FNYEAQ. CDR3 size: 15 residues. The germline V and J ends were trimmed by 3 bases and 3 bases, with 15 bases remaining between them. The CDR3 protein is CASSLSGLPGYEQYF. The CDR3 DNA reads TGTGCCAGCAGCTTGTCAGGGCTACCAGGCTACGAGCAGTACTTC. Complete variable domain (other parts from reference TRBV7-6 and TRBJ2-7): GAGVSQSPRYKVTKRGQDVALRCDPISGHVSLYWYRQALGQGPEFLTYFNYEAQQDKSGLPNDRFSAERPEGSISTLTIQRTEQRDSAMYRCASSLSGLPGYEQYFGPGTRLTVT.

In its sample, this clone was seen once. The chain employs TRBV19 and TRBJ2-7, with D maybe TRBD1 (6 bases). This CDR3 region has 11 residues. Germline V gene data show CDR1 as LNHDA and CDR2 as SQIVND (reference sequence). Between the trimmed V and J ends, which lost 10 bases and 6 bases, there was a span of 13 bases. CDR3 DNA sequence: TGTGCCACCTTACAGGGATCCGAGCAGTACTTC. It specifies CATLQGSEQYF.